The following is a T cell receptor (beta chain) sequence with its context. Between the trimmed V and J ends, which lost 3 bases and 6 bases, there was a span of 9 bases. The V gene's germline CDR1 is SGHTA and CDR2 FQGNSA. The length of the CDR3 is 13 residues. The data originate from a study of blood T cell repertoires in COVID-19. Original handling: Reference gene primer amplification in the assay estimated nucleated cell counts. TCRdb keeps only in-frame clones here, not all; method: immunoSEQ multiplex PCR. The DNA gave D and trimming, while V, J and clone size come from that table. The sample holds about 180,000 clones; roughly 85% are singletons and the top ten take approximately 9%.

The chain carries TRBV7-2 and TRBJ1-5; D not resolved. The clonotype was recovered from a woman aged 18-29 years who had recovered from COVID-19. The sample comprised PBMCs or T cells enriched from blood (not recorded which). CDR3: CASSFSRLQPQHF. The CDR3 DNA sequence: TGTGCCAGCAGCTTTTCCCGACTTCAGCCCCAGCATTTT.